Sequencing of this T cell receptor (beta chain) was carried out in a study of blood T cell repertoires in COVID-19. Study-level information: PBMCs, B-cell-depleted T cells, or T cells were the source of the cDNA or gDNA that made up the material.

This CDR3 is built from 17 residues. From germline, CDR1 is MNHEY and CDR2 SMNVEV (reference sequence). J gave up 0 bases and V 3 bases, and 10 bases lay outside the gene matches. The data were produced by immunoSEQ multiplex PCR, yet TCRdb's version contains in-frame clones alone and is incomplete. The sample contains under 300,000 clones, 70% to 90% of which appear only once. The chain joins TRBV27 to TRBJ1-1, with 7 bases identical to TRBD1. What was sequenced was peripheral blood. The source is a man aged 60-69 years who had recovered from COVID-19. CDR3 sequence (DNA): TGTGCCAGCAGTTTGTCCGGGACAGATTACTTGAACACTGAAGCTTTCTTT. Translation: CASSLSGTDYLNTEAFF.